The 26 T cell receptor beta chains reported below all come from one sample, sequenced in a study of blood T cell repertoires in COVID-19. The table came from immunoSEQ multiplex PCR; TCRdb's copy has only in-frame clones and leaves some out. This table holds about 50,000 clones, 65% to 85% found once. The sequencing input was peripheral blood. Receptor source: a human donor in a cohort sampled during active COVID-19.

The V and J genes are TRBV2 and TRBJ1-3, with D tentatively TRBD1 (6 bases). V was trimmed by 0 bases and J by 4 bases, leaving 13 bases between them. The germline gives CDR1 SNHLY, CDR2 FYNNEI. This CDR3 has 16 amino acids. CDR3 sequence (DNA): TGTGCCAGCAGTGAAGCGATGGGGGCGGTCGGAAACACCATATATTTT. This gives the protein CASSEAMGAVGNTIYF.

This clone was seen a few times. The chain couples TRBV30 to TRBJ1-6; 7 bases align to TRBD1. Germline assignment: CDR1 GTSNPN and CDR2 SVGIG (reference sequence). The V and J ends lost 5 bases and 7 bases, in that order; junction bases with no gene match: 5. The CDR3 covers 13 residues. The CDR3 sequence is CAWRQGNNSPLHF. The DNA of the CDR3 is TGTGCCTGGCGACAGGGCAACAATTCACCCCTCCACTTT. Drawing the rest from reference TRBV30 and TRBJ1-6, the complete variable domain is SQTIHQWPATLVQPVGSPLSLECTVEGTSNPNLYWYRQAAGRGLQLLFYSVGIGQISSEVPQNLSASRPQDRQFILSSKKLLLSDSGFYLCAWRQGNNSPLHFGNGTRLTVT.

The J gene is TRBJ2-7, the V gene TRBV10-2, with 8 nucleotides matching TRBD2. The CDR3 covers 17 residues. Germline CDR1 and CDR2: WSHSY and SAAADI. V lost 2 bases, J lost 2 bases, and 11 bases stayed unmatched. In DNA, the CDR3 is TGCGCCAGCAGTGAGATCCTTCGCGGGGGGTTAACCTACGAGCAGTACTTC. This sequence encodes CASSEILRGGLTYEQYF.

The chain links TRBV19 to TRBJ2-5; perhaps TRBD1 as D (7 bases). This CDR3 contains 15 residues. Trimming left V 6 bases short and J 5 bases short, with 19 bases between. Germline V gene sequence: CDR1 LNHDA, CDR2 SQIVND (reference sequence). CDR3 sequence reads: CASRAGGGAMETQYF. The DNA for the CDR3 is TGTGCCAGTAGGGCCGGAGGGGGCGCAATGGAGACCCAGTACTTC.

V gene TRBV24-1 combines with J gene TRBJ2-3; TRBD2 matches at 13 bases. The CDR3 is 20 residues long. From germline, CDR1 is KGHDR and CDR2 SFDVKD. With 4 bases clipped from V and 0 bases from J, the junction kept 12 bases outside the gene matches. CDR3 sequence: CATSDSKLAGGPWSTDTQYF. CDR3 coding DNA: TGTGCCACCAGTGACTCCAAACTAGCGGGGGGGCCTTGGAGCACAGATACGCAGTATTTT.

This chain connects TRBV10-3 to TRBJ2-1; D may be TRBD2 (5 bases). The ends were cut back, 7 bases at V and 6 bases at J, with 7 bases in the middle. The CDR3 covers 11 residues. The germline V gene encodes CDR1 ENHRY and CDR2 SYGVKD. The DNA for the CDR3 is TGTGCCATCACCCGGGGCAATGAGCAGTTCTTC. This translates into CAITRGNEQFF.

This clone was counted between two and nine times. V gene TRBV2 combines with J gene TRBJ1-5; perhaps TRBD1 as D (5 bases). This CDR3 spans 14 amino acids. Germline V lookup: CDR1 SNHLY, CDR2 FYNNEI. V was clipped by 2 bases and J by 4 bases, with 9 bases between them. In DNA, the CDR3 is TGTGCCAGCAGTGAAAGGGGCATTAATCAGCCCCAGCATTTT. This sequence encodes CASSERGINQPQHF. Using reference TRBV2 and TRBJ1-5 for the parts outside the CDR3, the full variable domain is EPEVTQTPSHQVTQMGQEVILRCVPISNHLYFYWYRQILGQKVEFLVSFYNNEISEKSEIFDDQFSVERPDGSNFTLKIRSTKLEDSAMYFCASSERGINQPQHFGDGTRLSIL.

The chain uses TRBV7-9 and TRBJ1-4; D is perhaps TRBD1 (5 bases). With 4 bases removed from V and 12 bases from J, the gap between germline ends came to 18 bases. The V gene's germline CDR1 is SEHNR and CDR2 FQNEAQ (reference sequence). This CDR3 is built from 14 residues. Written as DNA, the CDR3 is TGTGCCAGCAGCTCCCTCGGGGGATCCGAGGAACTGTTTTTT. Its translation is CASSSLGGSEELFF.

The J gene is TRBJ2-7, the V gene TRBV6-2 or TRBV6-3, with TRBD2 identical over 10 bases. The CDR3 covers 16 residues. Trimming took 3 bases from V and 0 from J; bases not matched to a gene: 5. In germline, CDR1 is MNHEY, CDR2 SVGEGT. The CDR3 loop is CASSYPLAGVSYEQYF. The DNA of the CDR3 is TGTGCCAGCAGTTATCCCCTAGCGGGGGTCTCCTACGAGCAGTACTTC.

This clone was seen a handful of times. V gene TRBV25-1 combines with J gene TRBJ1-5; TRBD1 might be the D (6 bases). The V end was cut by 4 bases, the J end by 9 bases, with 16 bases between. The CDR3 length is 14 residues. The germline gives CDR1 MGHDK, CDR2 SYGVNS. In DNA, the CDR3 is TGTGCCAGCAGTGGGGGGGGGCCGGGGCGGCCCCAGCATTTT. Protein sequence: CASSGGGPGRPQHF. The full variable domain, with the rest looked up from reference TRBV25-1 and TRBJ1-5, is EADIYQTPRYLVIGTGKKITLECSQTMGHDKMYWYQQDPGMELHLIHYSYGVNSTEKGDLSSESTVSRIRTEHFPLTLESARPSHTSQYLCASSGGGPGRPQHFGDGTRLSIL.

The chain recombines TRBV20-1 with TRBJ2-1, with unresolved D. The CDR3 sequence is 10 residues long. CDR1 and CDR2 from the germline V gene are DFQATT and SNEGSKA (reference sequence). Trimming shortened V by 4 bases and J by 13 bases, and 11 bases separated the two germline ends. For the CDR3, the DNA is TGCAGTGCTATGCTACGAGTACAGTTCTTC. It specifies CSAMLRVQFF.

The CDR3 here is CASSTGTGGGYGYTF. The CDR3 bases are TGTGCCAGCAGCACAGGGACAGGGGGCGGCTATGGCTACACCTTC. The chain employs TRBV5-5 and TRBJ1-2; 12 bases are shared with TRBD1. With 4 bases clipped from V and 4 bases from J, the junction kept 5 bases outside the gene matches. Germline values: CDR1 SGHKS, CDR2 YYEKEE (reference sequence). This CDR3 is 15 amino acids long.

The gene calls are TRBV4-1 and TRBJ1-3; D is ambiguous. Per germline, CDR1 MGHRA and CDR2 YSYEKL. The CDR3 contains 13 residues. The V end was cut by 5 bases, the J end by 5 bases, with 10 bases between. The CDR3 nucleotides are TGCGCCAGCAGCTTAAATGGGCGAAACACCATATATTTT. Its protein is CASSLNGRNTIYF.

The rearrangement links TRBV30 to TRBJ1-5, with no clear D. The V and J ends lost 5 bases and 3 bases respectively, with 11 bases between them. CDR1 is GTSNPN, CDR2 SVGIG, per germline (reference sequence). There are 13 residues in the CDR3. The CDR3 nucleotides read TGTGCCTGGCAGGTCAGTTACAATCAGCCCCAGCATTTT. Translated: CAWQVSYNQPQHF.

J is TRBJ1-6 and V is TRBV6-5; D is unresolved. This CDR3 contains 13 residues. Germline-derived CDR1 and CDR2 are MNHEY and SVGAGI. V dropped 6 bases and J dropped 4 bases, with 7 bases sitting between them. DNA for the CDR3: TGTGCCAGCAGCAGTAATTATAATTCACCCCTCCACTTT. Protein: CASSSNYNSPLHF.

This sequence joins TRBV27 and TRBJ2-3, with 8 bases lining up with TRBD1. The CDR3 runs 15 residues. Germline V gene data show CDR1 as MNHEY and CDR2 as SMNVEV (reference sequence). The ends lost 3 bases at V and 4 bases at J; junction bases unmatched: 6. As DNA, the CDR3 is TGTGCCAGCAGTTTCGGCAGGGGGCCGTCAGATACGCAGTATTTT. Its protein is CASSFGRGPSDTQYF.

In this sample, this clone turned up once. The J gene is TRBJ1-2, the V gene TRBV20-1; 8 positions agree with TRBD1. This CDR3 is built from 9 residues. The germline V gene encodes CDR1 DFQATT and CDR2 SNEGSKA (reference sequence). Written as DNA, the CDR3 is TGCAGAGGGACAGGCGGCTACACCTTC. This translates into CRGTGGYTF.

The V gene is TRBV11-2, the J gene TRBJ2-1, with D tentatively TRBD2 (7 bases). Germline V gene lookup returns CDR1 SGHAT and CDR2 FQNNGV. V lost 8 bases, J lost 3 bases, and 23 bases lay in between. The CDR3 has 17 residues. The DNA of the CDR3 is TGTGCCAGCCTAGGGGAGGGTGGAGGGGGGTACTACAATGAGCAGTTCTTC. The encoded protein is CASLGEGGGGYYNEQFF.

The V call is TRBV5-5, the J call TRBJ2-7; D might be TRBD2 (6 bases). V lost 0 bases and J lost 4, with 17 bases in between. This CDR3 is built from 16 residues. Germline CDR1 SGHKS, CDR2 YYEKEE (reference sequence). CDR3 region: CASSLDGQAGLYEQYF. CDR3 in DNA: TGTGCCAGCAGCTTGGATGGTCAGGCGGGGCTTTACGAGCAGTACTTC.

The rearrangement joins TRBV27 to TRBJ2-1; 7 bases align to TRBD1. The CDR3 covers 14 residues. CDR1 and CDR2 (germline): MNHEY, SMNVEV (reference sequence). V lost 5 bases and J lost 7; bases outside the gene matches: 8. The CDR3 bases are TGTGCCAGCAGTCATGACAGGGCTACGAATGAGCAGTTCTTC. Translating gives CASSHDRATNEQFF.

The chain joins TRBV19 to TRBJ2-1; 8 nucleotides align to TRBD1. V lost 7 bases, J lost 0 bases, and 8 bases stayed unmatched. This CDR3 has 16 residues. CDR1 LNHDA and CDR2 SQIVND come from the germline V gene (reference sequence). CDR3 loop: CASTQTGVSSYNEQFF. The CDR3 region has the DNA TGTGCCAGTACCCAGACAGGGGTGAGCTCCTACAATGAGCAGTTCTTC.

In nucleotides, the CDR3 is TGTGCCAGCAGCCTAAGGGCCGCGGGGGGCATGAATGAGCAGTTCTTC. It encodes CASSLRAAGGMNEQFF. The V call is TRBV7-2, the J call TRBJ2-1; 8 nucleotides match TRBD2. CDR3 length: 16 residues. V shed 5 bases and J 7 bases; nucleotides not matched to a gene: 13. The germline CDR1 and CDR2 sequences are SGHTA and FQGNSA.

The chain carries TRBV5-6 and TRBJ2-7; tentative D call: TRBD1 (6 bases). This CDR3 has 13 amino acids. Per germline, CDR1 SGHDT and CDR2 YYEEEE. Trimming shortened V by 5 bases and J by 2 bases, and 11 bases separated the two germline ends. The CDR3 loop is CASSPTGTYEQYF. In DNA, the CDR3 is TGTGCCAGCAGTCCAACAGGGACCTACGAGCAGTACTTC.

The V call is TRBV27, the J call TRBJ2-3; D may be TRBD2 (6 bases). CDR1 and CDR2 (germline): MNHEY, SMNVEV (reference sequence). The V end was cut by 4 bases, the J end by 8 bases, with 13 bases between. The CDR3 is 13 residues long. DNA for the CDR3: TGTGCCAGCAGTTCCCTAATTAGCGGTACGCAGTATTTT. As protein: CASSSLISGTQYF.

The chain combines TRBV13 with TRBJ1-4; D ambiguous. Trimming left V 0 bases short and J 8 bases short, with 10 bases between. The CDR3 loop spans 14 amino acids. Germline CDR1 PRHDT, CDR2 FYEKMQ (reference sequence). The CDR3 coding sequence is TGTGCCAGCAGCTTAGGCCCCTCGGTAGAAAAACTGTTTTTT. Translated: CASSLGPSVEKLFF.

This chain links TRBV10-3 with TRBJ2-1; 14 nucleotides match TRBD2. Germline V gene lookup returns CDR1 ENHRY and CDR2 SYGVKD. Trimming removed 10 bases from V and 5 bases from J; junction bases left unmatched: 7. CDR3 size: 15 residues. The CDR3 coding sequence is TGTGCCACCAAAACGACTAGCGGGGGGGACAATGAGCAGTTCTTC. As protein: CATKTTSGGDNEQFF.